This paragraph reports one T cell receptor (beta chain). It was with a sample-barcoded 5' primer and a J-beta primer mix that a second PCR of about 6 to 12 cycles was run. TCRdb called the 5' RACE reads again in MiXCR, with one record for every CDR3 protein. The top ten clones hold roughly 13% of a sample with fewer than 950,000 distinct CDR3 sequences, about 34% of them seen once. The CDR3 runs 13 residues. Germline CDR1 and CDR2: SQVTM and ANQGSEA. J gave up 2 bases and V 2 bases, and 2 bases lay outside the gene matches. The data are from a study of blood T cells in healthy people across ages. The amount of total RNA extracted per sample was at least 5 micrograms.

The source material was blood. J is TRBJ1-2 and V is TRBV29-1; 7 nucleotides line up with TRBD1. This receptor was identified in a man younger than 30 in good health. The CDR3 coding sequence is TGCAGCGTTGAAACAGGGGAGAACTATGGCTACACCTTC. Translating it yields CSVETGENYGYTF.